Shown below are 17 T cell receptor beta chains from a single sample sequenced in a study of blood T cell repertoires in COVID-19. Generated by immunoSEQ multiplex PCR, the TCRdb table keeps only in-frame clones and is missing some. Here the sample spans 200,000 or so clones, more than 80% being singletons. The material sequenced was PBMCs or T cells enriched from blood (not recorded which). These TCRs come from a middle-aged woman with acute COVID-19.

V usage is TRBV19 and J usage is TRBJ1-6, with D perhaps TRBD1 (5 bases). Trimming removed 4 bases from V and 5 bases from J, with 9 bases in between. The CDR3 is 14 amino acids. Germline V gives CDR1 LNHDA, CDR2 SQIVND (reference sequence). The CDR3 region is CASSSQGNNSPLHF. CDR3 sequence (DNA): TGTGCCAGTAGTAGCCAGGGCAATAATTCACCCCTCCACTTT.

The chain links TRBV2 to TRBJ2-2; TRBD2 matches 11 bases. V shed 6 bases, J shed 4 bases, and the junction held 4 bases outside the gene matches. Per germline, CDR1 SNHLY and CDR2 FYNNEI. This CDR3 has 15 amino acids. The CDR3 reads CASRALAGATGELFF. DNA of the CDR3: TGTGCCAGCAGGGCACTAGCGGGGGCCACCGGGGAGCTGTTTTTT. Full variable domain (rest looked up from reference TRBV2 and TRBJ2-2): EPEVTQTPSHQVTQMGQEVILRCVPISNHLYFYWYRQILGQKVEFLVSFYNNEISEKSEIFDDQFSVERPDGSNFTLKIRSTKLEDSAMYFCASRALAGATGELFFGEGSRLTVL.

This clone was found once. This rearrangement joins TRBV19 to TRBJ1-1; a weak D match, TRBD1 (5 bases). CDR3 length equals 15 residues. Germline assignment: CDR1 LNHDA and CDR2 SQIVND (reference sequence). Trimming cost V 2 bases and J 0 bases, with 10 bases left between them. CDR3 residues: CASSIQGAMNTEAFF. DNA for the CDR3: TGTGCCAGTAGTATACAGGGCGCTATGAACACTGAAGCTTTCTTT.

This chain uses TRBV11-2 with TRBJ2-7; 8 bases fit TRBD2. CDR1 is SGHAT, CDR2 FQNNGV, per germline. The length of the CDR3 is 14 residues. V shed 2 bases and J 1 base; nucleotides not matched to a gene: 1. The CDR3, as DNA: TGTGCCAGCAGCTTACAGCGGGGGTCCTACGAGCAGTACTTC. This gives the protein CASSLQRGSYEQYF.

The rearrangement joins TRBV6-5 to TRBJ1-2; 9 bases match TRBD1. Germline CDR1 MNHEY, CDR2 SVGAGI. V dropped 6 bases and J dropped 0; count of bases not matched to a gene: 5. The length of the CDR3 is 15 residues. The CDR3 bases are TGTGCCAGCAGACCCACAGGGGGCCCTAACTATGGCTACACCTTC. This gives the protein CASRPTGGPNYGYTF.

This sequence joins TRBV3-1 (or the pseudogene TRBV3-2) and TRBJ2-1; the match to TRBD2 covers 12 bases. Germline values: CDR1 LGHDT, CDR2 YNNKEL (reference sequence). The V and J ends lost 4 bases and 2 bases, in that order; junction bases with no gene match: 9. The CDR3 loop spans 18 amino acids. The CDR3 nucleotides are TGTGCCAGCAGCCCCAGAACGCTAGCGGGGGGGCCCTACAATGAGCAGTTCTTC. This codes for CASSPRTLAGGPYNEQFF.

The chain has TRBV7-6 and TRBJ2-2; 7 bases are a match to TRBD2. The V segment lost 0 bases and the J segment 6 bases; nucleotides outside the gene matches: 4. The CDR3 is 15 residues long. Germline V lookup: CDR1 SGHVS, CDR2 FNYEAQ. As DNA, the CDR3 is TGTGCCAGCAGCTTAGCTGGGGGGGGTTCCGGGGAGCTGTTTTTT. Translated, it gives CASSLAGGGSGELFF.

This clone has only one observation. The chain combines TRBV7-2 with TRBJ1-2, with TRBD1 as a possible D gene (5 bases). V shed 4 bases and J shed 2 bases, with 23 bases lying between them. Looked up from germline, CDR1 is SGHTA and CDR2 is FQGNSA. The CDR3 has 18 residues. The CDR3 here is CASSSTVSGVQINYGYTF. In DNA form, the CDR3 reads TGTGCCAGCAGCTCTACGGTTTCGGGGGTTCAAATCAACTATGGCTACACCTTC.

The chain links TRBV7-2 to TRBJ2-1; 9 nucleotides agree with TRBD1. V was clipped by 5 bases and J by 5 bases; unmatched bases: 10. This CDR3 comprises 16 residues. CDR1 is SGHTA, CDR2 FQGNSA, per germline. The CDR3 bases are TGTGCCAGCAGCCTTAGAACAGGACAGGGGAACAATGAGCAGTTCTTC. Translating gives CASSLRTGQGNNEQFF.

This sequence joins TRBV6-6 and TRBJ2-3; TRBD2 matches 8 bases. Germline V CDR1 and CDR2: MNHNY, SVGAGI (reference sequence). CDR3 size: 23 residues. Trimming at V came to 5 bases and at J to 2 bases, leaving 30 bases not matched to a gene. The CDR3 sequence is CASSHGGVLTGGPILKNTDTQYF. The CDR3, as DNA: TGTGCCAGCAGTCACGGAGGGGTCTTGACGGGGGGGCCGATTTTGAAAAACACAGATACGCAGTATTTT.

In this sample, this clone turned up a few times. The chain couples TRBV19 to TRBJ1-6; the match to TRBD1 covers 7 bases. The ends lost 3 bases at V and 7 bases at J; junction bases unmatched: 9. The germline CDR1 and CDR2 sequences are LNHDA and SQIVND (reference sequence). The CDR3 length is 16 residues. The CDR3 reads CASSMRWDSRNSPLHF. The DNA of the CDR3 is TGTGCCAGTAGTATGCGATGGGACAGTAGGAATTCACCCCTCCACTTT.

The CDR3 is CASSSAGANSGNTIYF. DNA of the CDR3: TGTGCCAGCAGCTCAGCGGGGGCTAACTCTGGAAACACCATATATTTT. V and J are TRBV11-2 and TRBJ1-3; D perhaps matches TRBD1 (6 bases). Germline values: CDR1 SGHAT, CDR2 FQNNGV. The CDR3 contains 16 residues. The ends were cut back, 4 bases at V and 0 bases at J, with 13 bases in the middle.

J is TRBJ2-3 and V is TRBV19, with 10 bases fitting TRBD2. Per germline, CDR1 LNHDA and CDR2 SQIVND (reference sequence). After removal of 5 bases from V and 3 bases from J, the junction contained 5 bases not matched to a gene. The CDR3 contains 15 residues. This chain's CDR3 is CASSLRTSGTDTQYF. The CDR3 DNA is TGTGCCAGTAGTCTCCGGACTAGCGGAACAGATACGCAGTATTTT.

The V call is TRBV6-5, the J call TRBJ1-1, with TRBD1 as a possible D gene (5 bases). Germline V CDR1 and CDR2: MNHEY, SVGAGI. Trimming cost V 4 bases and J 6 bases, with 15 bases left between them. CDR3 length: 14 amino acids. CDR3 coding DNA: TGTGCCAGCAGTTGGGGGACTGGGGACTCTGAAGCTTTCTTT. Translation: CASSWGTGDSEAFF.

This sequence joins TRBV3-1 (or the pseudogene TRBV3-2) and TRBJ2-7, with 12 nucleotides matching TRBD1. CDR1 and CDR2 from the germline V gene are LGHDT and YNNKEL (reference sequence). V was clipped by 3 bases and J by 2 bases; unmatched bases: 2. CDR3 size: 15 residues. The CDR3 is CASSHGTGGAYEQYF. CDR3 bases: TGTGCCAGCAGCCACGGGACAGGGGGCGCCTACGAGCAGTACTTC.

V and J are TRBV7-2 and TRBJ2-7; no reliable D call. The V end lost 0 bases, the J end lost 1 base, and 4 bases lay between the germline ends. The germline gives CDR1 SGHTA, CDR2 FQGNSA. The CDR3 totals 13 residues. The DNA for the CDR3 is TGTGCCAGCAGCTTAGCCTTATCCTACGAGCAGTACTTC. Translation: CASSLALSYEQYF.

The chain uses TRBV5-1 and TRBJ1-1; 10 bases match TRBD1. Germline V CDR1 and CDR2: SGHRS, YFSETQ. Trimming took 3 bases from V and 0 from J; bases not matched to a gene: 8. This CDR3 is 17 amino acids long. The chain's CDR3 is CASSWDRDRGVNTEAFF. As DNA, the CDR3 is TGCGCCAGCAGCTGGGATCGGGACAGGGGCGTGAACACTGAAGCTTTCTTT.